The 29 T cell receptor beta chains reported below all come from one sample, sequenced in a study of Graves' ophthalmopathy and Graves' hyperthyroidism. RNA transcripts provided the template for amplifying TCR beta CDR3 regions. Following a first-round RT-PCR that used HTBI primers, a second-round multiplex PCR was carried out. TCRdb re-called the multiplex PCR reads with MiXCR, one entry per CDR3 protein. The sample contains about 700,000 distinct CDR3 sequences, about two fifths of which appear only once. Material for sequencing was peripheral blood. These receptors were obtained from an adult man with Graves' ophthalmopathy.

The rearrangement uses TRBV4-2 and TRBJ1-1, with D maybe TRBD1 (6 bases). The CDR3 is 15 residues long. The V end lost 3 bases, the J end lost 0 bases, and 11 bases lay between the germline ends. Germline V lookup: CDR1 LGHNA, CDR2 YNFKEQ. The CDR3 DNA reads as TGTGCCAGCAGCCAGGGAGAGGGGGTGAACACTGAAGCTTTCTTT. It codes for CASSQGEGVNTEAFF.

V gene TRBV25-1 combines with J gene TRBJ2-5, with TRBD2 matching 7 bases. The germline V gene has CDR1 MGHDK and CDR2 SYGVNS. V shed 0 bases, J shed 5 bases, and the junction held 6 bases outside the gene matches. The CDR3 contains 15 residues. The CDR3 is CASSEYGRNWETQYF. The CDR3 nucleotides are TGTGCCAGCAGTGAATACGGGAGGAATTGGGAGACCCAGTACTTC.

Comment on this clonotype: A read error is possible here, since a much larger clone lies one base away. This chain joins TRBV19 and TRBJ2-7; 7 positions agree with TRBD1. The CDR3 is 14 residues long. The V gene end was trimmed by 4 bases and the J gene end by 3 bases; junction bases not matched to a gene: 6. Germline V gene sequence: CDR1 LNHDA, CDR2 SQIVND (reference sequence). CDR3 nucleotide sequence: TGTGCCAGTAGTACAAAACAGGGGCACTACGAGCAGTACTTC. Its protein is CASSTKQGHYEQYF.

This clonotype was seen repeatedly, ten times or more. This chain uses TRBV29-1 with TRBJ2-7; TRBD1 is a possible D gene (5 bases). CDR1 SQVTM and CDR2 ANQGSEA come from the germline V gene. V shed 0 bases and J shed 0 bases, with 9 bases lying between them. This CDR3 comprises 14 residues. CDR3 in DNA: TGCAGCGTTGAAGATCGAGACAGCTCCTACGAGCAGTACTTC. Encoded protein: CSVEDRDSSYEQYF.

The chain employs TRBV10-2 and TRBJ2-7; TRBD1 is a possible D gene (6 bases). Germline V CDR1 and CDR2: WSHSY, SAAADI. The length of the CDR3 is 14 residues. V was trimmed by 2 bases and J by 1 base, leaving 9 bases between them. CDR3 loop: CASSEATGSYEQYF. As DNA, the CDR3 is TGCGCCAGCAGTGAGGCGACAGGATCCTACGAGCAGTACTTC.

This clonotype has a handful of counts. The genes are TRBV7-9 and TRBJ2-3, with TRBD1 identical over 10 bases. This CDR3 has 16 residues. Trimming at V came to 6 bases and at J to 4 bases, leaving 10 bases not matched to a gene. From germline, CDR1 is SEHNR and CDR2 FQNEAQ (reference sequence). For the CDR3, the DNA is TGTGCCAGCAGTCCTGACAGGGGGCGATTGGCAGATACGCAGTATTTT. This encodes CASSPDRGRLADTQYF.

In its sample, this clonotype was seen once. The CDR3 spells CASSAQGQLEQYF. The CDR3 region has the DNA TGTGCCAGCAGTGCGCAGGGACAGCTTGAGCAGTACTTC. The chain recombines TRBV2 with TRBJ2-5, with 7 bases aligning to TRBD1. CDR1 is SNHLY and CDR2 is FYNNEI in the germline V gene. The CDR3 runs to 13 residues. V was clipped by 4 bases and J by 11 bases; unmatched bases: 10.

The table lists this clonotype with many counts. The chain recombines TRBV7-2 with TRBJ1-3; no reliable D call. Germline V gene data show CDR1 as SGHTA and CDR2 as FQGNSA. CDR3 length: 16 residues. The V gene lost 8 bases and the J gene lost 0 bases, with 17 bases spanning the gap. The CDR3 DNA reads as TGTGCCAGCTCCGCCAGGACGGCGAGCTCTGGAAACACCATATATTTT. Its protein is CASSARTASSGNTIYF.

This clonotype has at least ten counts. The chain recombines TRBV10-3 with TRBJ2-7, with D uncertain. There are 11 residues in the CDR3. Germline CDR1 ENHRY, CDR2 SYGVKD. V lost 5 bases and J 1 base, leaving 3 bases between the germline ends. The chain's CDR3 is CAISSSYEQYF. The CDR3 region has the DNA TGTGCCATCAGTTCATCCTACGAGCAGTACTTC.

This clonotype has more than one count but fewer than ten. This sequence joins TRBV5-1 and TRBJ1-4; 7 bases fit TRBD1. The V gene end was trimmed by 4 bases and the J gene end by 7 bases; junction bases not matched to a gene: 4. Germline CDR1 and CDR2: SGHRS and YFSETQ. The CDR3 consists of 13 residues. CDR3 loop: CASSPDRVEKLFF. The CDR3 DNA reads TGCGCCAGCAGCCCCGACAGGGTTGAAAAACTGTTTTTT.

The CDR3 DNA follows: TGTGCCACCAGTACCTCGTGGCGCACCGGGGAGCTGTTTTTT. Its translation: CATSTSWRTGELFF. V and J are TRBV24-1 and TRBJ2-2; no clear D gene. This CDR3 has 14 residues. Trimming took 6 bases from V and 4 from J, leaving 11 bases between them. CDR1 KGHDR and CDR2 SFDVKD come from the germline V gene.

Turning to this clonotype: Relative to the germline gene, one junction end is altered; a read error may explain this. The chain recombines TRBV10-3 with TRBJ2-5; unclear D gene. The CDR3 extends over 16 amino acids. CDR1 is ENHRY and CDR2 is SYGVKD in the germline V gene. CDR3 sequence (DNA): TGTGCCAGCAGTTCCAATAGACTGAGCCTCCAAGAGACCCAGTACTTC. It codes for CASSSNRLSLQETQYF.

The J gene is TRBJ2-5, the V gene TRBV5-1; D ambiguous. Trimming took off 3 bases at V and 3 bases at J, with 9 bases between the two ends. Germline V lookup: CDR1 SGHRS, CDR2 YFSETQ. CDR3 length: 13 residues. This CDR3 reads CASSWGEEETQYF. The DNA for the CDR3 is TGCGCCAGCAGCTGGGGTGAAGAAGAGACCCAGTACTTC.

Concerning this clonotype itself: A much larger clone lies one base from this, so it may be a read error. The chain recombines TRBV7-2 with TRBJ2-2, with 8 bases fitting TRBD2. The germline gives CDR1 SGHTA, CDR2 FQGNSA. V shed 6 bases, J shed 0 bases, and the junction held 3 bases outside the gene matches. The CDR3 has 15 amino acids. In DNA, the CDR3 is TGTGCCAGCAGACAAGCGGGGGCGAACACCGGGGAGCTGTTTTTT. This encodes CASRQAGANTGELFF. Using reference TRBV7-2 and TRBJ2-2 for the parts outside the CDR3, the full variable domain is GAGVSQSPSNKVTEKGKDVELRCDPISGHTALYWYRQSLGQGLEFLIYFQGNSAPDKSGLPSDRFSAERTGGSVSTLTIQRTQQEDSAVYLCASRQAGANTGELFFGEGSRLTVL.

This clonotype was picked up many times. CDR3 nucleotides: TGTGCCAGCAGTGACGGGGGTTATGAAAAACTGTTTTTT. Its protein is CASSDGGYEKLFF. The rearrangement links TRBV6-6 to TRBJ1-4; perhaps TRBD1 as D (5 bases). Germline-derived CDR1 and CDR2 are MNHNY and SVGAGI (reference sequence). CDR3 length equals 13 residues. The V and J ends lost 5 bases and 6 bases respectively, with 10 bases between them.

This clonotype has at least ten counts. The chain joins TRBV20-1 to TRBJ2-5; TRBD1 matches at 9 bases. CDR1 and CDR2 from the germline V gene are DFQATT and SNEGSKA (reference sequence). V shed 6 bases and J 6 bases; nucleotides not matched to a gene: 5. This CDR3 has 12 amino acids. The CDR3 DNA sequence: TGCAGTGCACAGGGACAGGGTCAGACCCAGTACTTC. This sequence encodes CSAQGQGQTQYF.

Comments on this clonotype: A much bigger clone sits one base away, suggesting this may be a read error. The genes are TRBV7-9 and TRBJ2-5, with D possibly called TRBD1 or TRBD2 (5 bases each). The V gene's germline CDR1 is SEHNR and CDR2 FQNEAQ (reference sequence). The CDR3 loop spans 13 amino acids. The CDR3 loop reads CASSKTRGEAQYF. The CDR3 DNA is TGTGCCAGTAGTAAGACAAGGGGAGAGGCCCAGTACTTC.

This clonotype has a count of ten or more. The J gene is TRBJ2-7, the V gene TRBV11-3; D gene ambiguous. CDR1 and CDR2 (germline): SGHNT, YENEEA. The CDR3 sequence is 12 residues long. V lost 7 bases, J lost 6 bases, and 13 bases lay in between. CDR3 DNA sequence: TGTGCCAGCATTGTCCGGGCCTCCGAGCAGTACTTC. This codes for CASIVRASEQYF. Filled out from reference TRBV11-3 and TRBJ2-7, the complete variable domain reads EAGVVQSPRYKIIEKKQPVAFWCNPISGHNTLYWYLQNLGQGPELLIRYENEEAVDDSQLPKDRFSAERLKGVDSTLKIQPAELGDSAVYLCASIVRASEQYFGPGTRLTVT.

The chain combines TRBV10-3 with TRBJ1-1, with 9 bases matching TRBD1. This CDR3 has 13 residues. Germline lookup yields CDR1 ENHRY and CDR2 SYGVKD. Unmatched junction bases numbered 10, after V lost 9 bases and J lost 8 bases. The CDR3 is CAILCVDRGEAFF. The DNA of the CDR3 is TGTGCCATTCTCTGCGTTGACAGGGGGGAAGCTTTCTTT.

There are many counts of this clonotype. The chain uses TRBV10-3 and TRBJ2-5; 7 bases match TRBD2. This CDR3 spans 14 amino acids. Germline loops: CDR1 ENHRY, CDR2 SYGVKD. Trimming removed 10 bases from V and 5 bases from J; junction bases left unmatched: 13. For the CDR3, the DNA is TGTGCCAGCAGCCTCGGACTAGTAGACGAGACCCAGTACTTC. Encoded protein: CASSLGLVDETQYF.

With respect to this clonotype: A much larger clone is a single base away; this may be a read error. This chain joins TRBV7-2 and TRBJ1-3; 7 bases are shared with TRBD1. V shed 1 base and J 0 bases; nucleotides not matched to a gene: 6. The CDR3 is 17 residues long. Germline CDR1 and CDR2: SGHTA and FQGNSA. The CDR3 sequence is CASSLGGRTGSGNTIYF. The CDR3 DNA reads TGTGCCAGCAGCTTAGGCGGGAGGACAGGCTCTGGAAACACCATATATTTT. Full variable domain (missing parts from reference TRBV7-2 and TRBJ1-3): GAGVSQSPSNKVTEKGKDVELRCDPISGHTALYWYRQSLGQGLEFLIYFQGNSAPDKSGLPSDRFSAERTGGSVSTLTIQRTQQEDSAVYLCASSLGGRTGSGNTIYFGEGSWLTVV.

This rearrangement joins TRBV2 to TRBJ2-7; the match to TRBD1 covers 9 bases. This CDR3 contains 12 residues. The germline gives CDR1 SNHLY, CDR2 FYNNEI. V lost 6 bases to trimming and J lost 7 bases; unmatched junction nucleotides: 4. Here the CDR3 reads CASRQGAREQYF. Here the CDR3 DNA reads TGTGCCAGCAGACAGGGGGCGCGGGAGCAGTACTTC.

This clonotype was recorded a few times. The chain is built from TRBV5-6 and TRBJ1-1; 8 bases agree with TRBD1. This CDR3 spans 15 amino acids. Germline loops: CDR1 SGHDT, CDR2 YYEEEE. V gave up 2 bases and J gave up 5 bases; unmatched junction bases: 8. CDR3 amino acids: CASSLPDRVGTEAFF. Here the CDR3 DNA reads TGTGCCAGCAGCTTACCGGACAGGGTCGGAACTGAAGCTTTCTTT.

This clonotype showed up many times. The chain joins TRBV7-3 to TRBJ2-5, with D possibly TRBD1 on 6 matching bases. The CDR3 sequence is 15 residues long. The V gene's germline CDR1 is SGHTA and CDR2 FQGTGA. Between the trimmed V and J ends, which lost 5 bases and 4 bases, there was a span of 17 bases. The CDR3 loop is CASSHTGSGGETQYF. In DNA, the CDR3 is TGTGCCAGCAGCCATACAGGGAGTGGGGGAGAGACCCAGTACTTC.

The gene calls are TRBV7-2 and TRBJ2-3; TRBD1 is a possible D gene (6 bases). Germline loops: CDR1 SGHTA, CDR2 FQGNSA. The V end was cut by 9 bases, the J end by 0 bases, with 13 bases between. This CDR3 contains 14 residues. CDR3 region: CASPQGSSTDTQYF. In DNA, the CDR3 is TGTGCCAGTCCCCAGGGGAGCAGCACAGATACGCAGTATTTT.

This clonotype was recorded many times. The genes are TRBV11-1 and TRBJ2-7; D not certain. The germline CDR1 and CDR2 sequences are SGHAT and FQDESV (reference sequence). The CDR3 has 11 residues. V was pared by 5 bases and J by 2 bases, with 4 bases between. CDR3 sequence reads: CASSKAYEQYF. The CDR3 nucleotides are TGTGCCAGCAGCAAAGCCTACGAGCAGTACTTC.

This clonotype was detected many times. The J gene is TRBJ1-2, the V gene TRBV7-9; 11 bases are shared with TRBD1. Germline CDR1 reads SEHNR; CDR2 reads FQNEAQ (reference sequence). V dropped 6 bases and J dropped 6; count of bases not matched to a gene: 9. The CDR3 extends over 15 amino acids. The CDR3 nucleotides are TGTGCCAGCAGTTCCGGACAGGGGGCGCCGGATGGCTACACCTTC. Its protein is CASSSGQGAPDGYTF.

This clonotype was found a few times. CDR3 sequence (DNA): TGTGCCAGTAGCCCCGACAGGGGGCACGGCTACACCTTC. Translating gives CASSPDRGHGYTF. The J gene is TRBJ1-2, the V gene TRBV19, with 10 bases identical to TRBD1. CDR3 size: 13 residues. Germline lookup yields CDR1 LNHDA and CDR2 SQIVND (reference sequence). J lost 8 bases, V lost 6 bases, and 6 bases had no gene match.

This clonotype has at least ten counts. The V and J genes are TRBV7-9 and TRBJ1-2; D is possibly TRBD1 (6 bases). This CDR3 spans 14 amino acids. Looked up from germline, CDR1 is SEHNR and CDR2 is FQNEAQ (reference sequence). V was cut by 5 bases and J by 0 bases, with 10 bases left in between. The CDR3 sequence: CASSHRVANYGYTF. The CDR3 bases are TGTGCCAGCAGCCACAGGGTAGCTAACTATGGCTACACCTTC.